Listed here is a single T cell receptor (beta chain). This receptor's antigen is unknown. Base qualities were left out, and no much larger clone turns up one base away. A FACSAria II was used to sort memory CD4+ T cells, defined as single viable CD3+CD4+CD8-CD45RO+ cells. CMV serostatus was determined using a Roche Elecsys assay that detects serum IgG against CMV pp150, pp28, p38 and p52. After thawing, total CD4+ T cells were enriched by positive selection with CD4 magnetic microbeads. Samples originated from another study that specifically interrogated the CD4+ T cell memory repertoire. Peripheral blood mononuclear cells were isolated and cryopreserved according to standard operating procedures, and serum was stored at -80 degrees C. CD3-PerCP (BW264/56), CD4-APC (RPA-T4), CD45RO-PE (UCHT1) and CD8-Pacific Orange (3B5) antibodies were used for staining, and non-viable cells were excluded with Sytox blue.

The source of the sample is a study of memory CD4+ T cells and cytomegalovirus serostatus (dated by TCRdb to between 2017 and 2020). Regarding the complete study: The cohort included around 35 healthy adults from Belgium, of whom 9 were CMV seropositive and 24 were CMV seronegative. CD4+ memory TCRbeta repertoires of a Belgian cohort with known cytomegalovirus serostatus were sequenced in order to replicate a published TCR-based CMV serostatus classifier.

Genomic DNA was extracted from sorted cells with the Quick-DNA Microprep Kit. Amplification of TCRbeta DNA was done with the immunoSEQ hsTCRbeta kit, following the protocol from the manufacturer. TCRbeta libraries were sequenced on an Illumina MiSeq instrument. The study's own analysis went as follows. Once out-of-frame sequences had been removed, approximately 2,000,000 distinct TCRbeta sequences were left, which works out to an average of around 70,000 per individual. Each individual was scored according to the count of 164 previously reported CMV-associated TCRbeta sequences and the total productive distinct TCRbeta count. A beta-binomial model was reimplemented in Python, and scikit-learn random forests with default parameters were trained on US cohort data. Classifier performance on the Belgian cohort was summarized as median AUC with percentile confidence intervals calculated over 10,000 bootstrap iterations. Sourced from immuneACCESS, this table was stored by TCRdb with only in-frame sequences that have V and J called. A share of the clones is absent; for the studies checked, an unresolved V gene accounts for under half, and the remainder has no known explanation. The D gene and trimming were derived from the DNA, and the V and J assignments and clone size from that table. The sample records 60,000 or so clones, roughly 84% of which are singletons. Around 0.5% of the sample is held by the ten biggest clonotypes.

The investigation overall reported the following: The original-framework classifier achieved a median bootstrapped AUC of almost 0.97 with a 95% CI of 0.76-1.00 on the Belgian cohort. Results were interpreted as suggesting that the CMV-associated TCR signature is largely present in the CD4+ memory repertoire. Of around 150 previously reported CMV-associated TCRbeta sequences, approximately 64 appeared in the CD4+ memory repertoires, each in one to five individuals. Only CD4+CD45RO+ memory cells were sequenced, in contrast to the original study, in which naive and memory CD4+ and CD8+ populations were covered. For CMV serostatus prediction, a median bootstrapped AUC of about 0.95 was reached with the original framework, and a median bootstrapped AUC of about 0.9 was reached with a US-trained random forest.

The clonotype comes from an adult in good health and CMV-seronegative. Some clones in this sample may be carry-over from other donors' samples. The sample consisted of memory CD4+ T cells from blood.

The base sequence is TGTGCCAGCAGCCCAGAGGGGGGGTTCACTGAAGCTTTCTTT. Translated, this gives CASSPEGGFTEAFF. This chain joins TRBV6-4 to TRBJ1-1; the D gene is perhaps TRBD1, on 6 matching bases. CDR1 and CDR2 are read off the germline V gene as MRHNA and SNTAGT. The V end loses 6 bases and the J end loses 4 bases, and a stretch of 15 bases separates them. Its CDR3 holds 14 amino acids, cysteine through phenylalanine. Of all the DNA, just the CDR3 is kept, 42 bases in frame from base 1.